This T cell receptor beta chain was obtained from a study of vaccination effects on CD4 cells after COVID-19. Study-level findings and limits: Whether induced by infection or by vaccine, clones showed marked clonal contraction late after vaccination.

TCRdb's copy holds only in-frame clones and misses some; the assay was immunoSEQ multiplex PCR. The sample records some 47,000 clones, less than 85% being singletons. Once cultured for under 11 days, the cells underwent separation to obtain CD4+ T cells. Everyone in the study got two shots of either the BNT162b2 or mRNA-1273 vaccine. The study found no prior SARS-CoV-2 infection in the vaccine recipients, who tested negative for nucleocapsid antibodies. Germline-derived CDR1 and CDR2 are MDHEN and SYDVKM. V dropped 2 bases and J dropped 6; count of bases not matched to a gene: 15. The CDR3 sequence is 17 residues long. Points on this clone: Its antigen is currently unknown.

The sequences come from CD4+ T cells from PBMCs cultured without peptide, collected after COVID-19 vaccination. The rearrangement uses TRBV28 and TRBJ1-1, with 7 bases that match TRBD1. The origin of this receptor is a human donor who received a COVID-19 vaccine. The CDR3 DNA follows: TGTGCCAGCAGTTTAGTAGCGTCAGGGGGGATTGTGGCTGAAGCTTTCTTT. It encodes CASSLVASGGIVAEAFF. The complete variable domain, with remaining parts taken from reference TRBV28 and TRBJ1-1, reads DVKVTQSSRYLVKRTGEKVFLECVQDMDHENMFWYRQDPGLGLRLIYFSYDVKMKEKGDIPEGYSVSREKKERFSLILESASTNQTSMYLCASSLVASGGIVAEAFFGQGTRLTVV.